These T cell receptor beta chains were read from a single sample in a study of cytomegalovirus exposure and HLA in healthy donors. The table came from immunoSEQ multiplex PCR; TCRdb's copy has only in-frame clones and leaves some out. The data contain over 110,000 clones, 79% of them singletons. The sequenced sample was PBMCs. The receptors shown here come from a man younger than 35 in good health and CMV-seronegative. Both conserved end residues are part of each CDR3. The order of the fields is V gene, J gene, CDR3 protein.

TRBV5-1,TRBJ2-7,CASSSSGGYEQYF
TRBV18,TRBJ1-3,CASSPSTSGNTIYF
TRBV30,TRBJ1-2,CAWGTGQRNYGYTF
TRBV18,TRBJ1-5,CASSPGAGLGAQHF
TRBV19,.,CASSLEHSRRSEQYF
TRBV5-1,TRBJ2-7,CASSLVAGGFEQYF
TRBV6-1,TRBJ1-5,CASSGQGGNQPQHF
TRBV4-2,TRBJ1-6,CASSQEGNMGVDSPLHF
TRBV7-9,TRBJ1-1,CASSPSQGARREAFF
TRBV27,TRBJ2-2,CASSFSNGELFF
TRBV4-3,TRBJ2-2,CATPTTGDTGELFF
TRBV5-4,.,CASSQGQGVHEQYF
TRBV6-5,TRBJ1-6,CASSYRNSPLHF
TRBV6-1,TRBJ2-3,CASGGGQVPSWRGDTQYF
TRBV10-2,TRBJ2-7,CASSSEARGSYEQYF
TRBV2,TRBJ1-6,CASSEQGANNSPLHF
TRBV7-9,TRBJ2-5,CSSSDSGSNVETQYF
TRBV5-6,TRBJ1-6,CASSQEWGDRDSPLHF
TRBV2,TRBJ1-4,CASRDRVVGEKLFF
TRBV6-1,TRBJ1-5,CASSLDKTINQPQHF
TRBV15,TRBJ1-2,CATSKNGAGIGYGYTF
TRBV7-2,TRBJ1-2,CASSQDRGRGYTF
TRBV19,TRBJ2-7,CASSMTSGGTSYEQYF
TRBV6-5,TRBJ1-1,CASSYHGAEAFF
TRBV7-9,TRBJ1-3,CASSPGTSGNTIYF
TRBV7-2,TRBJ2-7,CASSTQGAYEQYF
TRBV7-9,TRBJ2-4,CASSQGAFLAKNIQYF